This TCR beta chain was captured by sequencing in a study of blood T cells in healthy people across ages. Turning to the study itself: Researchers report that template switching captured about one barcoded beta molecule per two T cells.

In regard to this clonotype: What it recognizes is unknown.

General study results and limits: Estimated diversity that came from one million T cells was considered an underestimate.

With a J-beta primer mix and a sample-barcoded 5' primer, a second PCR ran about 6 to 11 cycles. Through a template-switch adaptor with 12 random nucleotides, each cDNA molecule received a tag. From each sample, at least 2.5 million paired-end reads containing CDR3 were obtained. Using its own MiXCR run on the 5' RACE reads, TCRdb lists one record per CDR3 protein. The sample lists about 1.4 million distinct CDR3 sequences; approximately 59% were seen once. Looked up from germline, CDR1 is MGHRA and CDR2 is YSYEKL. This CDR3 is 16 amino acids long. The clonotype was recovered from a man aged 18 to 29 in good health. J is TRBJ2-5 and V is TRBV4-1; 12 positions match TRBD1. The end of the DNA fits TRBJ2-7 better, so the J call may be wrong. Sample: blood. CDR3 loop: CASSPLPGTGGVEQYF. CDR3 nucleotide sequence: TGCGCCAGCAGCCCCCTTCCCGGGACAGGGGGCGTCGAGCAGTACTTC.